This TCR beta chain emerged from a study of blood T cell repertoires in COVID-19. Here immunoSEQ multiplex PCR was the method, and the copy in TCRdb shows in-frame clones only, minus some. The sample has approximately 180,000 clones; approximately 86% are singletons. Everyone who took part was about 18 to 90 years old, and they came from 24 US areas. Assignment of participants to cohorts was predicated upon participant-reported clinical history. The CDR3 contains 16 residues. With 0 bases clipped from V and 7 bases from J, the junction kept 10 bases outside the gene matches. In germline, CDR1 is SGDLS, CDR2 YYNGEE.

The sequencing sample was made of PBMCs or T cells enriched from blood (not recorded which). The source of this sequence is an older woman with acute COVID-19. The genes are TRBV9 and TRBJ2-1; 7 bases match TRBD2. CDR3 protein: CASSVAAGVLSNEQFF. The CDR3 coding sequence is TGTGCCAGCAGCGTAGCGGCGGGAGTGTTGTCGAATGAGCAGTTCTTC. The variable domain in full, completed from reference TRBV9 and TRBJ2-1, reads DSGVTQTPKHLITATGQRVTLRCSPRSGDLSVYWYQQSLDQGLQFLIQYYNGEERAKGNILERFSAQQFPDLHSELNLSSLELGDSALYFCASSVAAGVLSNEQFFGPGTRLTVL.